Listed below are T cell receptor beta chains from one sample, sequenced in a study of human T cells and chemical hapten exposure. TCRdb re-analysed the RACE reads in MiXCR, keeping a single row per CDR3 protein. Of some 36,000 distinct CDR3 sequences in the sample, about 7.6% were seen once. Source: whole blood, taken in connection with sensitization to the hapten diphenylcyclopropenone (DPC). These receptor sequences come from a woman aged 50 to 60 with alopecia areata. Some clones in this sample may be carry-over from other donors' samples. Both conserved end residues are part of each CDR3. Each record gives: V gene, D gene, J gene, CDR3 protein. The D gene is left open where the match is weak.

>TRBV6-4|TRBD2|TRBJ2-3
CASSREGLASDTQYF
>TRBV29-1|TRBD2|TRBJ2-2
CSVAGLAANTGELFF
>TRBV29-1|NA|TRBJ1-5
CSVAGSNQPQHF
>TRBV20-1|NA|TRBJ2-7
CSAHPTSWAYEQYF
>TRBV13|TRBD2|TRBJ2-5
CARVQPGLAVQETQYF
>TRBV3-1|NA|TRBJ1-5
CASSQDRNQPQHF
>TRBV11-2|NA|TRBJ2-1
CASSTGWGSNEQFF
>TRBV11-3|NA|TRBJ1-2
CASSLGGPNYGYTF
>TRBV10-3|NA|TRBJ2-7
CAIRQDSYEQYF
>TRBV11-3|TRBD1|TRBJ2-3
CASSGTVQGAQYF
>TRBV28|NA|TRBJ2-1
CASSLAYNEQFF
>TRBV5-4|TRBD2|TRBJ2-7
CASSLEGGRPHEQYF
>TRBV6-2/TRBV6-3|TRBD2|TRBJ2-7
CASSYAGEGPYEQYF
>TRBV3-1|NA|TRBJ1-2
CASSQARHSPYGYTF
>TRBV18|NA|TRBJ2-3
CASSPPTGGTDTQYF
>TRBV7-6|TRBD2|TRBJ2-1
CASSPRTSGRAAYNEQFF
>TRBV3-2|NA|TRBJ2-1
CASSQVNNEQFF
>TRBV10-3|NA|TRBJ1-1
CAIAPGGHTEAFF
>TRBV28|NA|TRBJ2-3
CASSPHQGTSTDTQYF
>TRBV18|NA|TRBJ2-5
CASSTGYQETQYF
>TRBV14|NA|TRBJ1-1
CASSSTLNTEAFF
>TRBV19|NA|TRBJ2-3
CASSIEDLASTDTQYF
>TRBV4-3|NA|TRBJ1-2
CASSQDSAQATYGYTF
>TRBV12-2|NA|TRBJ2-7
CASRFTGTCYEQYF
>TRBV24-1|NA|TRBJ2-7
CATSDEYEQYF
>TRBV27|NA|TRBJ1-5
CASSPSNQPQHF
>TRBV11-1|TRBD2|TRBJ2-3
CASSLGAGVPTDTQYF
>TRBV11-2|NA|TRBJ1-1
CASSPRTQNTEAFF
>TRBV20-1|TRBD1|TRBJ1-4
CSERDSLNEKLFF
>TRBV5-4|TRBD1|TRBJ1-5
CASSVQGVGLAQHF
>TRBV7-6|NA|TRBJ2-2
CASSLSISNTGELFF
>TRBV29-1|TRBD1|TRBJ2-4
CSVEDRGKNIQYF
>TRBV27|NA|TRBJ1-6
CASSQRGSYNSPLHF
>TRBV3-1|TRBD1|TRBJ2-7
CASTRGQVIYEQYF
>TRBV14|NA|TRBJ2-1
CASSQARRGEQFF
>TRBV27|NA|TRBJ2-3
CASSFLPPDTQYF
>TRBV7-9|NA|TRBJ1-1
CASRAQSGTEAFF
>TRBV7-7|TRBD1|TRBJ2-5
CASSFSGTGEETQYF
>TRBV29-1|NA|TRBJ2-2
CSVEPSNKGTGELFF
>TRBV7-2|NA|TRBJ1-1
CASSLDIAEAFF
>TRBV2|TRBD1|TRBJ2-6
CASSEGGTGNSGANVLTF
>TRBV11-2|NA|TRBJ2-1
CASGPPRTGGEQFF
>TRBV20-1|TRBD1|TRBJ2-7
CSARKIRQGHEQYF
>TRBV11-2|NA|TRBJ2-2
CASSSFSIGAKGELFF
>TRBV7-2|TRBD2|TRBJ2-3
CASSLVLAGSTDTQYF
>TRBV27|NA|TRBJ2-1
CASSLPINNEQFF
>TRBV13|NA|TRBJ2-5
CASSLGLPQYF
>TRBV2|TRBD2|TRBJ2-3
CASSGASGRPTDTQYF
>TRBV6-6|NA|TRBJ2-1
CASTLAGEQFF
>TRBV9|NA|TRBJ2-3
CASSPAPVRDTQYF
>TRBV6-6|NA|TRBJ1-5
CASCQGNQPQHF
>TRBV7-9|TRBD2|TRBJ2-5
CASSWTRETQYF
>TRBV6-2/TRBV6-3|TRBD1|TRBJ1-5
CASSYSSRTGLQPQHF